One sample yielded the 19 T cell receptor beta chains listed below, sequenced in a study of cytomegalovirus exposure and HLA in healthy donors. Libraries were prepared by immunoSEQ multiplex PCR; TCRdb keeps only in-frame clonotypes and omits some of them. Of a few hundred thousand clones listed, about nine tenths were seen once; the top ten hold around 0.8%. The sample comprised PBMCs. The receptors originated from a woman younger than 30 in good health and CMV-seronegative.

The CDR3 coding sequence is TGCGCCAGCAGCCAAGAAGTAGGGGTTGGGGCCAACGTCCTGACTTTC. Its translation is CASSQEVGVGANVLTF. V gene TRBV4-1 combines with J gene TRBJ2-6, with D tentatively TRBD1 (5 bases). The CDR3 is 16 amino acids. The V and J ends lost 0 bases and 3 bases respectively, with 9 bases between them. Germline CDR1 and CDR2: MGHRA and YSYEKL.

The CDR3 spells CASSPAAGGSTDTQYF. Here the CDR3 DNA reads TGTGCCAGCAGCCCAGCAGCGGGAGGGTCCACAGATACGCAGTATTTT. J is TRBJ2-3 and V is TRBV9, with 10 bases aligning to TRBD2. With V trimmed by 4 bases and J by 2 bases, 7 bases remained unmatched. This CDR3 is built from 16 residues. Germline assignment: CDR1 SGDLS and CDR2 YYNGEE.

The chain combines TRBV7-8 with TRBJ2-3, with D possibly being TRBD1 (5 bases). Germline-derived CDR1 and CDR2 are SGHVS and FQNEAQ. This CDR3 region has 14 residues. V was pared by 2 bases and J by 4 bases, with 10 bases between. In nucleotides, the CDR3 is TGTGCCAGCAGCTTACAGGGAAGGGCAGATACGCAGTATTTT. It yields the protein CASSLQGRADTQYF.

V gene TRBV5-1 combines with J gene TRBJ1-1, with D maybe TRBD1 (6 bases). CDR1 and CDR2 (germline): SGHRS, YFSETQ. There are 14 residues in the CDR3. V gave up 2 bases and J gave up 0 bases, with 8 bases separating them. The DNA for the CDR3 is TGCGCCAGCAGCTTCTCAGGGGTGAACACTGAAGCTTTCTTT. The encoded protein is CASSFSGVNTEAFF.

The rearrangement joins TRBV30 to TRBJ2-7, with 8 bases aligning to TRBD1. Germline CDR1 is GTSNPN and CDR2 is SVGIG (reference sequence). V was pared by 2 bases and J by 4 bases, with 7 bases of the junction left unmatched. There are 14 residues in the CDR3. The CDR3 loop reads CAWSHGQGAYEQYF. DNA for the CDR3: TGTGCCTGGAGTCACGGCCAGGGGGCGTACGAGCAGTACTTC.

V is TRBV5-1 and J is TRBJ2-3; D might be TRBD2 (5 bases). The CDR3 loop spans 16 amino acids. V lost 0 bases, J lost 4 bases, and 15 bases lay in between. CDR1 is SGHRS, CDR2 YFSETQ, per germline. CDR3 in amino acids: CASSLEVATGADTQYF. For the CDR3, the DNA is TGCGCCAGCAGCTTGGAGGTAGCGACCGGAGCAGATACGCAGTATTTT.

This clone was observed a single time. The chain employs TRBV4-1 and TRBJ1-2; D remains unclear. Trimming took 3 bases from V and 4 from J, leaving 12 bases between them. This CDR3 contains 14 residues. The germline CDR1 and CDR2 sequences are MGHRA and YSYEKL. This CDR3 is CASSQTDGGYGYTF. The CDR3 DNA sequence: TGCGCCAGCAGCCAGACGGACGGAGGCTATGGCTACACCTTC.

The rearrangement uses TRBV27 and TRBJ1-6; tentative D call: TRBD1 (5 bases). V lost 8 bases and J lost 2, with 13 bases in between. CDR3 size: 15 residues. Germline assignment: CDR1 MNHEY and CDR2 SMNVEV (reference sequence). The CDR3 protein is CASCLRGTYNSPLHF. The CDR3, as DNA: TGTGCCAGCTGCCTGCGGGGCACCTATAATTCACCCCTCCACTTT.

In its sample, this clone was seen once. This rearrangement joins TRBV5-1 to TRBJ2-1, with 11 bases matching TRBD1. After removal of 4 bases from V and 10 bases from J, the junction contained 10 bases not matched to a gene. This CDR3 has 15 residues. Looked up from germline, CDR1 is SGHRS and CDR2 is YFSETQ. CDR3 loop: CASSLSGTGGMEQFF. CDR3 in DNA: TGCGCCAGCAGCCTGAGTGGGACAGGGGGGATGGAGCAGTTCTTC.

This chain uses TRBV5-1 with TRBJ1-5; D uncertain. This CDR3 is built from 16 residues. The germline V and J ends were trimmed by 4 bases and 3 bases, with 17 bases remaining between them. Germline V gene lookup returns CDR1 SGHRS and CDR2 YFSETQ. CDR3 bases: TGCGCCAGCAGCCTCCGTCCCCAGGATACCAATCAGCCCCAGCATTTT. Encoded protein: CASSLRPQDTNQPQHF.

The V and J genes are TRBV2 and TRBJ2-3; 9 bases fit TRBD2. Unmatched junction bases numbered 10, after V lost 6 bases and J lost 6 bases. The germline V gene has CDR1 SNHLY and CDR2 FYNNEI. The length of the CDR3 is 15 residues. The CDR3 coding sequence is TGTGCCAGCAGAGTCCTAGCGGGGACCCCGGATACGCAGTATTTT. Translation: CASRVLAGTPDTQYF.

The chain is built from TRBV30 and TRBJ2-7; 8 bases line up with TRBD1. This CDR3 is 13 amino acids long. With 1 base clipped from V and 6 bases from J, the junction kept 5 bases outside the gene matches. Germline V lookup: CDR1 GTSNPN, CDR2 SVGIG (reference sequence). The CDR3 reads CAWSAGRGLEQYF. In nucleotides, the CDR3 is TGTGCCTGGAGTGCGGGCAGGGGGCTCGAGCAGTACTTC.

The chain joins TRBV28 to TRBJ2-4; a possible D gene is TRBD1 (8 bases). V shed 4 bases and J shed 1 base, with 23 bases lying between them. The CDR3 runs to 19 residues. CDR1 is MDHEN and CDR2 is SYDVKM in the germline V gene. The CDR3 is CASSSSVPYRGGAKNIQYF. CDR3 nucleotide sequence: TGTGCCAGCAGTTCCTCGGTCCCCTACAGGGGGGGGGCCAAAAACATTCAGTACTTC.

This clone was seen only once. This chain joins TRBV5-1 and TRBJ2-5; no clear D gene. Germline lookup yields CDR1 SGHRS and CDR2 YFSETQ. The ends were cut back, 5 bases at V and 3 bases at J, with 8 bases in the middle. The CDR3 has 12 amino acids. DNA for the CDR3: TGCGCCAGCAGTGGAGAAGAAGAGACCCAGTACTTC. Amino acid sequence: CASSGEEETQYF. Based on the CDR3 plus reference TRBV5-1 and TRBJ2-5, the full variable domain is KAGVTQTPRYLIKTRGQQVTLSCSPISGHRSVSWYQQTPGQGLQFLFEYFSETQRNKGNFPGRFSGRQFSNSRSEMNVSTLELGDSALYLCASSGEEETQYFGPGTRLLVL.

The rearrangement links TRBV27 to TRBJ2-2, with 10 bases matching TRBD2. The germline V gene encodes CDR1 MNHEY and CDR2 SMNVEV (reference sequence). The J segment lost 7 bases and the V segment lost 6 bases, leaving 8 bases of the junction unmatched. The CDR3 has 15 residues. CDR3 residues: CASSAASGGLGELFF. In DNA, the CDR3 is TGTGCCAGCAGCGCCGCTAGCGGGGGCCTCGGGGAGCTGTTTTTT.

The rearrangement links TRBV9 to TRBJ2-7; TRBD2 matches 9 bases. Per the germline V gene, CDR1 is SGDLS and CDR2 is YYNGEE. Germline trimming cut 3 bases from V and 2 bases from J; bases unmatched to any gene: 9. This CDR3 region has 16 residues. As DNA, the CDR3 is TGTGCCAGCAGCGACGCAACTAGCGGGTCTCCCTACGAGCAGTACTTC. Its translation: CASSDATSGSPYEQYF.

The chain joins TRBV30 to TRBJ1-3; D unclear. Trimming took off 1 base at V and 4 bases at J, with 5 bases between the two ends. Per germline, CDR1 GTSNPN and CDR2 SVGIG (reference sequence). The CDR3 runs to 12 residues. This chain's CDR3 is CAWSDYGNTIYF. The CDR3 DNA reads TGTGCCTGGAGTGACTACGGAAACACCATATATTTT.

The V gene is TRBV14, the J gene TRBJ2-3, with 9 bases matching TRBD2. The CDR3 totals 15 residues. Germline CDR1 SGHDN, CDR2 FVKESK. The ends lost 6 bases at V and 0 bases at J; junction bases unmatched: 4. This CDR3 reads CASSPLAGSTDTQYF. The CDR3 nucleotides read TGTGCCAGCAGTCCGCTAGCGGGAAGCACAGATACGCAGTATTTT.

The chain couples TRBV7-9 to TRBJ1-4, with a weak D call TRBD1 (5 bases). Trimming pared 5 bases from V and 4 bases from J, leaving 14 bases between. Germline V CDR1 and CDR2: SEHNR, FQNEAQ (reference sequence). This CDR3 has 15 residues. CDR3 DNA: TGTGCCAGCAGCAGGGCGCGGGGGGATAATGAAAAACTGTTTTTT. Protein sequence: CASSRARGDNEKLFF. Full variable domain (outside the CDR3, taken from reference TRBV7-9 and TRBJ1-4): DTGVSQNPRHKITKRGQNVTFRCDPISEHNRLYWYRQTLGQGPEFLTYFQNEAQLEKSRLLSDRFSAERPKGSFSTLEIQRTEQGDSAMYLCASSRARGDNEKLFFGSGTQLSVL.